This TCR beta chain was observed in a study of long-term antiretroviral therapy in people with HIV. The study's findings and limits: Older ART regimens may have been in use when blood was drawn between about 2004 and 2018. An increase in diversity followed ART, yet levels stayed below transplant donor controls.

Survey-level immunoSEQ v3.0 assays were run. The table came from immunoSEQ multiplex PCR; TCRdb's copy has only in-frame clones and leaves some out. The table records around 28,000 clones, 85% to 90% of them present only once. Germline CDR1 reads SGHRS; CDR2 reads YFSETQ. The CDR3 sequence is 18 residues long. V lost 4 bases, J lost 0 bases, and 8 bases stayed unmatched. This clone has only one observation. As yet, its antigen is unknown. The chain has TRBV5-1 and TRBJ2-2; TRBD2 agrees at 11 bases. This specimen consisted of unsorted PBMCs, obtained 1.8 years after starting antiretroviral therapy. The receptor was derived from a woman aged 18-30 years with HIV. The CDR3 spells CASSGLSSGRSNTGELFF. CDR3 DNA sequence: TGCGCCAGCAGCGGACTTTCTAGCGGGAGGTCGAACACCGGGGAGCTGTTTTTT.